The 31 T cell receptor beta chains below come from one sample, sequenced in a study of cytomegalovirus exposure and HLA in healthy donors. With 60 Vbeta and 13 Jbeta primers, the PCR was carried out. Here immunoSEQ multiplex PCR was the method, and the copy in TCRdb shows in-frame clones only, minus some. The sample carries around 94,000 clones, over 70% recorded once. The specimen was PBMCs. All receptors come from a woman aged 40 to 55 in good health and CMV-seronegative.

With regard to this clone: Compared with germline, one end of the junction differs, possibly owing to a read error. V and J are TRBV15 and TRBJ1-1; D remains ambiguous. The length of the CDR3 is 12 residues. CDR1 is LNHNV, CDR2 YYDKDF, per germline (reference sequence). DNA of the CDR3: TGTGCCACCAGCAGAGAACCCGACCGGGAAGTCTTT. Translated, it gives CATSREPDREVF. Based on the CDR3 plus reference TRBV15 and TRBJ1-1, the full variable domain is DAMVIQNPRYQVTQFGKPVTLSCSQTLNHNVMYWYQQKSSQAPKLLFHYYDKDFNNEADTPDNFQSRRPNTSFCFLDIRSPGLGDTAMYLCATSREPDREVFGQGTRLTVV.

The chain carries TRBV2 and TRBJ1-1; 10 bases agree with TRBD1. The CDR3 has 15 amino acids. Germline V CDR1 and CDR2: SNHLY, FYNNEI. Trimming removed 6 bases from V and 5 bases from J; junction bases left unmatched: 9. This CDR3 is CASRDPGTGETEAFF. The CDR3 nucleotides read TGTGCCAGCAGGGACCCCGGGACAGGGGAGACTGAAGCTTTCTTT.

The chain joins TRBV19 to TRBJ1-2, with TRBD1 identical over 11 bases. From germline, CDR1 is LNHDA and CDR2 SQIVND (reference sequence). The CDR3 contains 14 residues. Unmatched junction bases numbered 12, after V lost 10 bases and J lost 8 bases. The CDR3 DNA follows: TGTGCCACCCGGGACAGGGGGGGGCCTAAGGGCTACACCTTC. Translation: CATRDRGGPKGYTF. Based on the CDR3 plus reference TRBV19 and TRBJ1-2, the full variable domain is DGGITQSPKYLFRKEGQNVTLSCEQNLNHDAMYWYRQDPGQGLRLIYYSQIVNDFQKGDIAEGYSVSREKKESFPLTVTSAQKNPTAFYLCATRDRGGPKGYTFGSGTRLTVV.

The chain links TRBV10-3 to TRBJ2-1, with 10 bases fitting TRBD2. Germline V gene sequence: CDR1 ENHRY, CDR2 SYGVKD. V lost 6 bases, J lost 8 bases, and 13 bases stayed unmatched. The CDR3 is made up of 16 amino acids. The CDR3, as DNA: TGTGCCATCAGCGACATAAAGCGGGGGGGCCTCGATGAGCAGTTCTTC. This sequence encodes CAISDIKRGGLDEQFF.

The chain carries TRBV7-9 and TRBJ1-5, with 9 bases that match TRBD1. CDR1 and CDR2 from the germline V gene are SEHNR and FQNEAQ (reference sequence). V lost 3 bases and J lost 3; bases outside the gene matches: 3. The CDR3 is 15 amino acids. Here the CDR3 DNA reads TGTGCCAGCAGCTTCGGGGACAGGGACAATCAGCCCCAGCATTTT. This codes for CASSFGDRDNQPQHF.

The V and J genes are TRBV6-1 and TRBJ2-7, with D possibly matching TRBD1 (6 bases). Germline values: CDR1 MNHNS, CDR2 SASEGT. This CDR3 has 13 amino acids. The germline V and J ends were trimmed by 1 base and 2 bases, with 6 bases remaining between them. CDR3 residues: CASSEGTAYEQYF. CDR3 coding DNA: TGTGCCAGCAGTGAAGGGACAGCCTACGAGCAGTACTTC.

This sequence joins TRBV15 and TRBJ1-2; no definite D call. In germline, CDR1 is LNHNV, CDR2 YYDKDF (reference sequence). The CDR3 runs 13 residues. Trimming cost V 5 bases and J 7 bases, with 14 bases left between them. CDR3 bases: TGTGCCACCAGCGGCCTTTGGCGGGGTGGCTACACCTTC. It is translated as CATSGLWRGGYTF. Full variable domain (remainder filled in from reference TRBV15 and TRBJ1-2): DAMVIQNPRYQVTQFGKPVTLSCSQTLNHNVMYWYQQKSSQAPKLLFHYYDKDFNNEADTPDNFQSRRPNTSFCFLDIRSPGLGDTAMYLCATSGLWRGGYTFGSGTRLTVV.

The gene calls are TRBV5-8 and TRBJ2-2; D might be TRBD1 (6 bases). V lost 1 base to trimming and J lost 4 bases, with 11 bases between them. Per germline, CDR1 SGHTS and CDR2 YDEGEE. This CDR3 region has 15 residues. The CDR3 DNA reads TGTGCCAGCAGCTTGTTCAGGGGCGGCACCGGGGAGCTGTTTTTT. Amino acid sequence: CASSLFRGGTGELFF.

The chain employs TRBV10-2 and TRBJ2-1, with D possibly TRBD2 on 5 matching bases. Germline loops: CDR1 WSHSY, CDR2 SAAADI. Trimming stripped 3 bases from V and 4 bases from J, with 13 bases between. The CDR3 has 15 residues. CDR3 DNA sequence: TGCGCCAGCAGTGAAGTTAGAGCGGCGTACAATGAGCAGTTCTTC. Protein: CASSEVRAAYNEQFF.

The chain joins TRBV6-1 to TRBJ1-6; D remains ambiguous. The CDR3 has 15 amino acids. Germline values: CDR1 MNHNS, CDR2 SASEGT. Trimming stripped 2 bases from V and 6 bases from J, with 11 bases between. In nucleotides, the CDR3 is TGTGCCAGCAGTGAATGGGAGGCCGGTAATTCACCCCTCCACTTT. Its translation is CASSEWEAGNSPLHF.

This clone was found a few times. This rearrangement joins TRBV6-1 to TRBJ1-1, with D hard to call. Germline CDR1 reads MNHNS; CDR2 reads SASEGT. Trimming pared 5 bases from V and 1 base from J, leaving 11 bases between. The length of the CDR3 is 14 residues. In DNA, the CDR3 is TGTGCCAGCAGTAATCTAGCCGGGAACACTGAAGCTTTCTTT. As protein: CASSNLAGNTEAFF.

The chain joins TRBV6-5 to TRBJ2-1; 7 nucleotides match TRBD2. The length of the CDR3 is 15 residues. The germline V gene encodes CDR1 MNHEY and CDR2 SVGAGI. Trimming took 7 bases from V and 4 from J; bases not matched to a gene: 10. The CDR3 loop is CASKTGTGGYNEQFF. CDR3 nucleotide sequence: TGTGCCAGCAAAACGGGGACGGGGGGATACAATGAGCAGTTCTTC.

The chain combines TRBV4-1 with TRBJ2-1; D is possibly TRBD1 (6 bases). Per germline, CDR1 MGHRA and CDR2 YSYEKL. CDR3 length equals 16 residues. Trimming pared 3 bases from V and 10 bases from J, leaving 22 bases between. CDR3 loop: CASSQNPDRLRWEQFF. The CDR3 DNA is TGCGCCAGCAGCCAGAACCCGGACAGACTGAGGTGGGAGCAGTTCTTC.

The chain uses TRBV2 and TRBJ1-5, with D perhaps TRBD1 (6 bases). The germline V and J ends were trimmed by 4 bases and 7 bases, with 17 bases remaining between them. The germline CDR1 and CDR2 sequences are SNHLY and FYNNEI. CDR3 length: 15 amino acids. The CDR3 DNA reads as TGTGCCAGCAGTGTCTTTTCCAGGGGCGGGCAGCCCCAGCATTTT. Amino acid sequence: CASSVFSRGGQPQHF.

The chain couples TRBV18 to TRBJ1-3; D is ambiguous. The length of the CDR3 is 15 residues. Germline V gene lookup returns CDR1 KGHSH and CDR2 LQKENI. Trimming pared 2 bases from V and 0 bases from J, leaving 8 bases between. The DNA for the CDR3 is TGTGCCAGCTCACCAGCGGCCGTCTCTGGAAACACCATATATTTT. It yields the protein CASSPAAVSGNTIYF.

This clone was seen only a few times. The rearrangement links TRBV7-6 to TRBJ2-1, with 10 bases lining up with TRBD2. J gave up 4 bases and V 6 bases, and 6 bases lay outside the gene matches. Germline V gene lookup returns CDR1 SGHVS and CDR2 FNYEAQ. There are 15 residues in the CDR3. The CDR3 loop is CASSSSGGNYNEQFF. The CDR3, as DNA: TGTGCCAGCAGTTCTAGCGGGGGAAATTACAATGAGCAGTTCTTC. The full variable domain, its missing parts supplied by reference TRBV7-6 and TRBJ2-1, is GAGVSQSPRYKVTKRGQDVALRCDPISGHVSLYWYRQALGQGPEFLTYFNYEAQQDKSGLPNDRFSAERPEGSISTLTIQRTEQRDSAMYRCASSSSGGNYNEQFFGPGTRLTVL.

V gene TRBV5-4 combines with J gene TRBJ2-2; D possibly corresponds to TRBD1 (6 bases). Trimming left V 4 bases short and J 7 bases short, with 11 bases between. This CDR3 contains 13 residues. CDR1 and CDR2 (germline): SGHNT, YYREEE (reference sequence). CDR3 residues: CASSATGGGELFF. The CDR3 coding sequence is TGTGCCAGCAGCGCGACAGGCGGCGGGGAGCTGTTTTTT.

The chain employs TRBV6-1 and TRBJ1-2; 7 bases are a match to TRBD1. The CDR3 runs to 17 residues. The trim removed 0 bases at V and 1 base at J, leaving 8 bases unmatched. Per germline, CDR1 MNHNS and CDR2 SASEGT. The CDR3, as DNA: TGTGCCAGCAGTGAAGCGTACGGGACAGAGAGTAACTATGGCTACACCTTC. This translates into CASSEAYGTESNYGYTF.

The rearrangement links TRBV19 to TRBJ1-5, with D perhaps TRBD1 (5 bases). Trimming took off 6 bases at V and 0 bases at J, with 12 bases between the two ends. The CDR3 has 15 residues. Germline assignment: CDR1 LNHDA and CDR2 SQIVND (reference sequence). The CDR3 region has the DNA TGTGCCAGTAGGCTAGGGGACTATAGCAATCAGCCCCAGCATTTT. This sequence encodes CASRLGDYSNQPQHF.

The chain employs TRBV6-5 and TRBJ2-7; TRBD1 matches 10 bases. The V gene's germline CDR1 is MNHEY and CDR2 SVGAGI. V lost 5 bases to trimming and J lost 11 bases; unmatched junction nucleotides: 6. The CDR3 loop spans 12 amino acids. The CDR3 region is CASSQGGTGEYF. CDR3 sequence (DNA): TGTGCCAGCAGTCAAGGCGGGACAGGGGAGTACTTC.

The V gene is TRBV4-1, the J gene TRBJ1-2; no reliable D call. The length of the CDR3 is 15 residues. Germline CDR1 reads MGHRA; CDR2 reads YSYEKL. V lost 0 bases to trimming and J lost 6 bases, with 14 bases between them. The CDR3 spells CASSQESVSRNGYTF. The CDR3 coding sequence is TGCGCCAGCAGCCAAGAATCAGTCTCACGCAATGGCTACACCTTC.

The V and J genes are TRBV7-9 and TRBJ1-6, with 8 bases aligning to TRBD1. The germline V gene encodes CDR1 SEHNR and CDR2 FQNEAQ (reference sequence). Trimming removed 2 bases from V and 6 bases from J; junction bases left unmatched: 3. The CDR3 loop spans 15 amino acids. In DNA, the CDR3 is TGTGCCAGCAGCTTAAGTGACAGGGGTAATTCACCCCTCCACTTT. Protein: CASSLSDRGNSPLHF.

The chain joins TRBV21-1 to TRBJ2-7; the DNA was not used to check the table's D call, TRBD1. TRBV21-1 is a listed pseudogene. The CDR3 loop spans 11 amino acids. This chain's CDR3 is CASLGDYEQYF. CDR3 nucleotides: TGTGCCAGCCTAGGGGACTACGAGCAGTACTTC.

The chain links TRBV19 to TRBJ1-3; D is uncertain. Between the trimmed V and J ends, which lost 5 bases and 0 bases, there was a span of 14 bases. CDR3 length: 16 amino acids. The germline V gene has CDR1 LNHDA and CDR2 SQIVND (reference sequence). CDR3 in amino acids: CASSLHPGLSGNTIYF. CDR3 sequence (DNA): TGTGCCAGTAGTCTTCATCCAGGACTCTCTGGAAACACCATATATTTT.

CDR3 loop: CAISESGYRQGPNYGYTF. The CDR3 DNA follows: TGTGCCATCAGTGAGTCGGGTTACCGACAGGGGCCTAACTATGGCTACACCTTC. This chain links TRBV10-3 with TRBJ1-2; 8 nucleotides line up with TRBD1. After removal of 0 bases from V and 0 bases from J, the junction contained 9 bases not matched to a gene. The V gene's germline CDR1 is ENHRY and CDR2 SYGVKD. The CDR3 loop spans 18 amino acids.

The chain couples TRBV9 to TRBJ1-3; tentative D call: TRBD1 (5 bases). The CDR3 covers 16 residues. With 4 bases removed from V and 0 bases from J, the gap between germline ends came to 14 bases. Germline loops: CDR1 SGDLS, CDR2 YYNGEE. The DNA for the CDR3 is TGTGCCAGCAGCTCCCCTCGGGACTTCTCTGGAAACACCATATATTTT. This translates into CASSSPRDFSGNTIYF.

V gene TRBV9 combines with J gene TRBJ2-6; no reliable D call. V shed 3 bases and J shed 0 bases, with 4 bases lying between them. The V gene's germline CDR1 is SGDLS and CDR2 YYNGEE. The CDR3 extends over 14 amino acids. The CDR3 nucleotides read TGTGCCAGCAGCGCGAGCTCTGGGGCCAACGTCCTGACTTTC. The encoded protein is CASSASSGANVLTF.

This chain links TRBV30 with TRBJ1-4; 8 bases agree with TRBD1. The V gene end was trimmed by 0 bases and the J gene end by 7 bases; junction bases not matched to a gene: 7. This CDR3 has 15 residues. Per the germline V gene, CDR1 is GTSNPN and CDR2 is SVGIG (reference sequence). The CDR3 region is CAWSVLRQGSEKLFF. In DNA, the CDR3 is TGTGCCTGGAGTGTACTGCGACAGGGGAGTGAAAAACTGTTTTTT.

The V call is TRBV5-1, the J call TRBJ1-3, with 8 bases aligning to TRBD1. The germline V gene has CDR1 SGHRS and CDR2 YFSETQ. Germline trimming cut 0 bases from V and 1 base from J; bases unmatched to any gene: 6. The CDR3 covers 17 residues. CDR3 bases: TGCGCCAGCAGCTTGGGCGGGACAGGCGGTTCTGGAAACACCATATATTTT. Protein product: CASSLGGTGGSGNTIYF. Full variable domain (remainder filled in from reference TRBV5-1 and TRBJ1-3): KAGVTQTPRYLIKTRGQQVTLSCSPISGHRSVSWYQQTPGQGLQFLFEYFSETQRNKGNFPGRFSGRQFSNSRSEMNVSTLELGDSALYLCASSLGGTGGSGNTIYFGEGSWLTVV.

This clone was seen only once. This chain joins TRBV5-4 and TRBJ1-2; D unclear. Trimming removed 0 bases at V and 13 bases at J, with 10 bases between. This CDR3 contains 11 residues. The germline gives CDR1 SGHNT, CDR2 YYREEE (reference sequence). CDR3 nucleotide sequence: TGTGCCAGCAGCTTGGGACATATTAGCACCTTC. It yields the protein CASSLGHISTF.

The chain employs TRBV19 and TRBJ1-5, with D possibly matching TRBD1 (6 bases). CDR1 and CDR2 from the germline V gene are LNHDA and SQIVND (reference sequence). This CDR3 region has 15 residues. V shed 1 base and J shed 7 bases, with 14 bases lying between them. CDR3 in DNA: TGTGCCAGTAGTATAGGGTTAGGGGGGGGCCAGCCCCAGCATTTT. It specifies CASSIGLGGGQPQHF.